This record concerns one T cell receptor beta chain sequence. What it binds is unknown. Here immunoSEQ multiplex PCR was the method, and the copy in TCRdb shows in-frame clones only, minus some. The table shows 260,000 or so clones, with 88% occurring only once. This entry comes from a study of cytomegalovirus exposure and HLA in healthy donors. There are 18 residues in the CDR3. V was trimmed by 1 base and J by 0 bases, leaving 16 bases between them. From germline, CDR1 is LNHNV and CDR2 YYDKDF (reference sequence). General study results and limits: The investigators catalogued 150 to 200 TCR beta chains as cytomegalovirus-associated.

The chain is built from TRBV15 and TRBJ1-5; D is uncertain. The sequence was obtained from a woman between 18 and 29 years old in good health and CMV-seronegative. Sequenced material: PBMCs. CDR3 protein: CATSRGVTASDSNQPQHF. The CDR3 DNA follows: TGTGCCACCAGCAGAGGGGTAACAGCTAGCGATAGCAATCAGCCCCAGCATTTT.